Included here is one T cell receptor (beta chain) sequence, with context. Its specificity is not known. This specimen comes from a study of somatic mutations in cytotoxic T cells in rheumatoid arthritis. The overall study: Selected populations of V beta antibody-stained T cells underwent flow sorting at nearly 100% purity; these encompassed V beta1+ cells subjected to TCRB sequencing. Findings and limits, study-wide: Some patients, about an eighth of the roughly 65, had a largest CD8+ clone that exceeded 20% of CD8+ cells. A finding that went unadjusted for multiple comparisons was the slight underrepresentation of TRBV07 in rheumatoid arthritis patients.

The CDR3 covers 14 residues. Germline V gives CDR1 MDHEN, CDR2 SYDVKM. Trimming removed 3 bases from V and 4 bases from J; junction bases left unmatched: 5. TCRdb's table, derived via immunoSEQ multiplex PCR, lists solely in-frame clones and lacks some. The sample includes some 12,000 clones, less than 90% of them seen just once. Healthy-control blood donors had a median age of around 56 years (range 21-70) and were over 45% female. Sequencing was carried out using CD8+ T cells sorted from blood. The chain couples TRBV28 to TRBJ2-7, with 8 bases identical to TRBD1. This TCR came from a woman aged 55-75 years in good health. DNA of the CDR3: TGTGCCAGCAGTTTTATGGGGACAGGATACGAGCAGTACTTC. Translating gives CASSFMGTGYEQYF.